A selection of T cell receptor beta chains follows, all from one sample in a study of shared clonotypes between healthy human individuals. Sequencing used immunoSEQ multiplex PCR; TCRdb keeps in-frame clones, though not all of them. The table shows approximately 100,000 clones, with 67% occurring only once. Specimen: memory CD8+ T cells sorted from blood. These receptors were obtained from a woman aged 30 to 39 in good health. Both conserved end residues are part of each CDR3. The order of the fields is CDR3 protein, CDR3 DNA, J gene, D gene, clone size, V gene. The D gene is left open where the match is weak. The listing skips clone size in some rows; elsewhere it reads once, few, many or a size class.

CASRLAGGTREQFF | TGTGCCAGCAGACTAGCGGGAGGCACCCGGGAGCAGTTCTTC | TRBJ2-1 | TRBD2 | - | TRBV27
CASSYRMGQGSWGEQFF | TGCGCCAGCAGCTATAGGATGGGACAGGGCAGCTGGGGTGAGCAGTTCTTC | TRBJ2-1 | TRBD1 | - | TRBV5-1
CASKWGVNTEAFF | TGTGCCAGTAAGTGGGGCGTGAACACTGAAGCTTTCTTT | TRBJ1-1 | - | - | TRBV19
CASSPGGSSYEQYF | TGCGCCAGCAGCCCCGGGGGGAGCTCCTACGAGCAGTACTTC | TRBJ2-7 | TRBD2 | - | TRBV4-1
CASSQGQGVRPNEKLFF | TGTGCCAGCAGCCAAGGACAGGGAGTTAGACCTAATGAAAAACTGTTTTTT | TRBJ1-4 | TRBD1 | once | TRBV4-2
CASSCCGNTGELFF | TGTGCCAGTTCATGTTGTGGTAACACCGGGGAGCTGTTTTTT | TRBJ2-2 | - | once | TRBV6-6
CASRPTGMNTEAFF | TGTGCCAGCAGGCCGACAGGGATGAACACTGAAGCTTTCTTT | TRBJ1-1 | TRBD1 | - | TRBV4-2
CASSPDGERTQYF | TGTGCCAGCAGCCCGGATGGCGAGCGGACCCAGTACTTC | TRBJ2-5 | - | - | TRBV7-9
CASSLWPSVSYNEQFF | TGTGCCAGCAGCTTGTGGCCTAGCGTCTCCTACAATGAGCAGTTCTTC | TRBJ2-1 | - | - | TRBV5-8
CASSYTGGTEAFF | TGTGCCAGCAGTTACACTGGAGGCACTGAAGCTTTCTTT | TRBJ1-1 | - | few | TRBV6-5
CASSSMNTGELFF | TGTGCCAGCAGTTCTATGAACACCGGGGAGCTGTTTTTT | TRBJ2-2 | - | - | TRBV6-4
CATSRPEGTRQTQETQYF | TGTGCCACCAGCAGACCCGAGGGAACCCGTCAAACCCAAGAGACCCAGTACTTC | TRBJ2-5 | - | - | TRBV15
CARSDRGQETQYF | TGTGCCCGATCAGACAGGGGACAAGAGACCCAGTACTTC | TRBJ2-5 | TRBD1 | once | TRBV7-6